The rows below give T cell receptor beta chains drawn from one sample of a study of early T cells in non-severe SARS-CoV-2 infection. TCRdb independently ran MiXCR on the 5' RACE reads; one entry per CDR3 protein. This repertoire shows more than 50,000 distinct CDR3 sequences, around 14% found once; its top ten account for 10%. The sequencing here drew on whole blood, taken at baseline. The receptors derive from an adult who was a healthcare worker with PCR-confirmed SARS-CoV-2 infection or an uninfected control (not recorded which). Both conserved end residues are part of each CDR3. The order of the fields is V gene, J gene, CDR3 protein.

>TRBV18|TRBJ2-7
CASSIIRDEQYF
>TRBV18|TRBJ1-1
CASSPQKQGLEAFF
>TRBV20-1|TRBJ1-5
CSARAGQGNQPQHF
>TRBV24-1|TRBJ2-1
CATSETSGAGVEQFF
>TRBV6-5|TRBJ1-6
CASRPRRTGGPYNSPLHF
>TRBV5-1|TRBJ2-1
CASSLARGRAEQFF
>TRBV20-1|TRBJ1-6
CSARGTGGGPYNSPLHF
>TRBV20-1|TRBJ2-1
CSARVSRSSNEQFF
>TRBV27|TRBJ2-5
CASSFGGEETQYF
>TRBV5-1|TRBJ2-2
CASSEISGNTGELFF
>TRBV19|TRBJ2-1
CASSRPRTAYNEQFF
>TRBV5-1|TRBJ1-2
CASSLGVTGNHGYTF
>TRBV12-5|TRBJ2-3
CASGPGEVSDTQYF
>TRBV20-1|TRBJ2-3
CSARDRVRWSNPSTDTQYF
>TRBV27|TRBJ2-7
CASSLRTPGPLGPYEQYF
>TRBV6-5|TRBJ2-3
CASQPSRGMDTQYF
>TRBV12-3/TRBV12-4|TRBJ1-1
CASSLMGNTEAFF
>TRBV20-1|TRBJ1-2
CSARDVRDYGYTF
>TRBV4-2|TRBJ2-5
CASSQGVGETQYF
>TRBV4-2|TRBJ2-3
CASSQGLAGGPGTDTQYF
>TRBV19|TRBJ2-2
CASSLDGQNTGELFF
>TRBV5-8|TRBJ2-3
CASSLFSGLPSQYF
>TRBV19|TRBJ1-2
CARSWGIQGNGYTF
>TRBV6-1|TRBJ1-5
CASSEDSLVGNQPQHF
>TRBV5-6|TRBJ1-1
CASSLVWQGATEAFF
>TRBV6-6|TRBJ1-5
CASSYMAGETGNQPQHF
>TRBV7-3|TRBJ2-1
CASSQTSGGDNEQFF
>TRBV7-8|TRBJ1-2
CASSLPAQGSYGYTF
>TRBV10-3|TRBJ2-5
CAISERSGETQYF
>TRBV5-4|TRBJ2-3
CASSAGLGSTDTQYF
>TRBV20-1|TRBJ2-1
CSALTGTSGLQFF
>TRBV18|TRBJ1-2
CASSPGSGADYGYTF
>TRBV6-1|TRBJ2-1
CASSEASTSGNYNEQFF
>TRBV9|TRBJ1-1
CASSVGGGRENTEAFF
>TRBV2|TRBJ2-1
CASKVAGGTNEQFF
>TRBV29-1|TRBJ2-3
CSALGLSYTDTQYF
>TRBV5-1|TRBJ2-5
CASSLGLAGETQYF
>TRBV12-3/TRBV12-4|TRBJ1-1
CASNGTWSTEAFF
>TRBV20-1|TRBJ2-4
CSARDNYQGGVANIQYF
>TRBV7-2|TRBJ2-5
CASSLDRGTNYQETQYF
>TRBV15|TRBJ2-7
CATSRRRTYEQYF
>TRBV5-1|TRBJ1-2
CASSPGQGAGGYTF
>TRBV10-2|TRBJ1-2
CASALELSYGYTF
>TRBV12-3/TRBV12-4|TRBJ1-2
CASSPPTVHTF
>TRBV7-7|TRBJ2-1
CASSEGVSFRNEQFF
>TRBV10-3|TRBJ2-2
CAISYSGGNTGELFF
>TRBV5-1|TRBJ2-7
CASSLGQGSSSYEQYF
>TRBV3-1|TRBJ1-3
CASSNPGRRSGGNTIYF
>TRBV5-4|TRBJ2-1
CASSLPGRSGARQFF
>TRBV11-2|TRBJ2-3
CASSRTLILSTDTQYF
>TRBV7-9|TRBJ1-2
CASSLLNTISNYGYTF
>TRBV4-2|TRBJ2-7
CASSQGGSGLAYEQYF
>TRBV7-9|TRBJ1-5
CASSKGQATYSNQPQHF
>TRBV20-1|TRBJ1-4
CSASQPWGEKLFF
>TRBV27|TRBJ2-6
CASSLRALTGANVLTF
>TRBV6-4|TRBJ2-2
CASSDREATRTPGSCFF
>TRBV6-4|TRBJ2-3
CASSDSLGTGSDTQYF
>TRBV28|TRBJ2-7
CASSRTGGLSYEQYF
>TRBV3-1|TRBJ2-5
CASSRQTQETQYF